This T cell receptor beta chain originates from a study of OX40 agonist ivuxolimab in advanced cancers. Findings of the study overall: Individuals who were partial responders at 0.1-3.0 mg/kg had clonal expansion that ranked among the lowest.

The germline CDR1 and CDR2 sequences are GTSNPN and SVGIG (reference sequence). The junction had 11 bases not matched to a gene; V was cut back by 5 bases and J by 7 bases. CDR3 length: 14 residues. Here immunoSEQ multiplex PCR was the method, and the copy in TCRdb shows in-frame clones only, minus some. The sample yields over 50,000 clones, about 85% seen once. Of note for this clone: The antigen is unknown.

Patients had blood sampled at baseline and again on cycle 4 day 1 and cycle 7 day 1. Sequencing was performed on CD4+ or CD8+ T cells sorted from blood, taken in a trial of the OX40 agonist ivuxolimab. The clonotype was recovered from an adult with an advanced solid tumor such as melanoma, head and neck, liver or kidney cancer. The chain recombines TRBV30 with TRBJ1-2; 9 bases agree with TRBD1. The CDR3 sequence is CAWGYGTGPAGYTF. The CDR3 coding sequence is TGTGCCTGGGGATACGGGACAGGGCCCGCTGGCTACACCTTC. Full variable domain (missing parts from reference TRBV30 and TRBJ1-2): SQTIHQWPATLVQPVGSPLSLECTVEGTSNPNLYWYRQAAGRGLQLLFYSVGIGQISSEVPQNLSASRPQDRQFILSSKKLLLSDSGFYLCAWGYGTGPAGYTFGSGTRLTVV.